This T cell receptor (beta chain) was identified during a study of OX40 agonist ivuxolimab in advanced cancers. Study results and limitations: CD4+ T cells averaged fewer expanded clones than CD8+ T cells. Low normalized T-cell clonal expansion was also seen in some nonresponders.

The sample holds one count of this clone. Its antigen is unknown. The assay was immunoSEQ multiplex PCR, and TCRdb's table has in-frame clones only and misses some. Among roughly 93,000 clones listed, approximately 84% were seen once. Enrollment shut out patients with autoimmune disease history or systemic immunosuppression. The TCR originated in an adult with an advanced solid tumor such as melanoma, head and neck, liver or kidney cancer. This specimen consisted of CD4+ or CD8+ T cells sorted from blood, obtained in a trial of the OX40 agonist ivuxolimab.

CDR3 nucleotides: TGTGCCAGCAGTGAACTCAGCGGGGGGGCCGGAGATACGCAGTATTTT. Its protein is CASSELSGGAGDTQYF. V and J are TRBV2 and TRBJ2-3; 10 nucleotides align to TRBD2. Trimming removed 2 bases from V and 5 bases from J; junction bases left unmatched: 7. The germline gives CDR1 SNHLY, CDR2 FYNNEI. This CDR3 is built from 16 residues.